The 5 T cell receptor beta chains below were found in one sample sequenced in a study of identical twins. TCRdb re-analysed the 5' RACE reads in MiXCR, keeping a single row per CDR3 protein. The data hold approximately 550,000 distinct CDR3 sequences, with 20% to 25% observed a single time. These data are also associated with another study on yellow fever vaccine responses in identical twins.

Source material: CD4+ T cells sorted from blood. These receptors came from a woman aged 18-35 years in good health.

The table lists this clonotype with a few counts. The chain uses TRBV7-6 and TRBJ2-2, with D maybe TRBD1 (5 bases). This CDR3 has 15 amino acids. V dropped 4 bases and J dropped 2 bases, with 11 bases sitting between them. Germline CDR1 is SGHVS and CDR2 is FNYEAQ. The CDR3 is CASSSTDSNTGELFF. In nucleotides, the CDR3 is TGTGCCAGCAGCTCCACAGACAGTAACACCGGGGAGCTGTTTTTT. Drawing the rest from reference TRBV7-6 and TRBJ2-2, the complete variable domain is GAGVSQSPRYKVTKRGQDVALRCDPISGHVSLYWYRQALGQGPEFLTYFNYEAQQDKSGLPNDRFSAERPEGSISTLTIQRTEQRDSAMYRCASSSTDSNTGELFFGEGSRLTVL.

The rearrangement links TRBV6-5 to TRBJ1-1; a weak D match, TRBD1 (6 bases). The CDR3 length is 16 residues. V shed 0 bases and J shed 0 bases, with 11 bases lying between them. CDR1 and CDR2 from the germline V gene are MNHEY and SVGAGI. The CDR3 reads CASSYSRGGVNTEAFF. For the CDR3, the DNA is TGTGCCAGCAGTTACTCGAGGGGGGGCGTGAACACTGAAGCTTTCTTT.

This clonotype was seen a handful of times. This chain joins TRBV12-3 or TRBV12-4 and TRBJ1-4, with D perhaps matching TRBD1 (5 bases). The V and J ends lost 6 bases and 4 bases respectively, with 12 bases between them. The CDR3 sequence is 14 residues long. The CDR3 loop is CASSAGARNEKLFF. The DNA of the CDR3 is TGTGCCAGCAGCGCTGGGGCCCGTAATGAAAAACTGTTTTTT.

This clonotype has ten or more counts. This chain uses TRBV7-9 with TRBJ2-1; 10 bases map to TRBD2. The J segment lost 3 bases and the V segment lost 8 bases, leaving 10 bases of the junction unmatched. CDR1 and CDR2 from the germline V gene are SEHNR and FQNEAQ (reference sequence). The CDR3 spans 16 residues. In DNA, the CDR3 is TGTGCCAGCCCGGTAGCGGGAGGCTCTCGCTACAATGAGCAGTTCTTC. Translation: CASPVAGGSRYNEQFF. Supplemented by reference TRBV7-9 and TRBJ2-1, the full variable domain reads DTGVSQNPRHKITKRGQNVTFRCDPISEHNRLYWYRQTLGQGPEFLTYFQNEAQLEKSRLLSDRFSAERPKGSFSTLEIQRTEQGDSAMYLCASPVAGGSRYNEQFFGPGTRLTVL.

The CDR3 DNA sequence: TGTGCCAGCAGCCAAGACGGGCTTAGTGATAGCACAGATACGCAGTATTTT. This sequence encodes CASSQDGLSDSTDTQYF. The rearrangement uses TRBV3-1 and TRBJ2-3; D is unclear. The ends were cut back, 0 bases at V and 0 bases at J, with 13 bases in the middle. Looked up from germline, CDR1 is LGHDT and CDR2 is YNNKEL (reference sequence). The CDR3 is made up of 17 amino acids.